The rows below give T cell receptor beta chains drawn from one sample of a study of CD8+CD57+ T cells in acquired aplastic anemia. Each CDR3 protein gets one entry after TCRdb re-called the reads with MiXCR. Of some 98,000 distinct CDR3 sequences in the sample, roughly two thirds were seen once. The sample taken for sequencing was sorted CD4+, CD8+, or CD8+CD57+ T cells (not recorded which) from PBMCs. These receptor sequences come from a human donor with aplastic anemia. CDR3s include the opening cysteine and the closing phenylalanine or tryptophan. The D gene is left open where the match is weak. The size of a clone is reported for some rows only, either as once, few or many, or as a class for expanded clones.

abundance	d_gene	v_gene	j_gene	CDR3nt	CDR3aa
NA	NA	TRBV2	TRBJ2-5	TGTGCCAGCAGTTACTCCTCCGAGGCCCAGTACTTC	CASSYSSEAQYF
NA	NA	TRBV20-1	TRBJ2-1	TGCAGTGCCGCAGGGTTGCCCTACAATGAGCAGTTCTTC	CSAAGLPYNEQFF
NA	NA	TRBV20-1	TRBJ2-3	TGCAGTGCCAGAGACTCGATCGTAGCAGATACGCAGTATTTT	CSARDSIVADTQYF
NA	NA	TRBV5-1	TRBJ2-7	TGCGCCAGCAGCTTGGCACAGGGTTCCTACGAGCAGTACTTC	CASSLAQGSYEQYF
NA	TRBD2	TRBV7-9	TRBJ2-7	TGTGCCAGCAGCCGGCCGGGGGGCTACGAGCAGTACTTC	CASSRPGGYEQYF
NA	NA	TRBV7-6	TRBJ2-6	TGTGCCAGCAGCTTAGCGATCGGTGGGGCCAACGTCCTGACTTTC	CASSLAIGGANVLTF
few	TRBD2	TRBV2	TRBJ2-1	TGTGCCAGCAGTGGGACTAGCGGGGGTTACAATGAGCAGTTCTTC	CASSGTSGGYNEQFF
NA	NA	TRBV29-1	TRBJ2-3	TGCAGCGTTGAAGACGGCAAAAGCACAGATACGCAGTACTTT	CSVEDGKSTDTQYF
NA	NA	TRBV7-2	TRBJ1-1	TGTGCCAGCAGCCTTGGACGGAGAGAAGCTTTCTTT	CASSLGRREAFF
NA	NA	TRBV10-3	TRBJ1-4	TGTGCCATCAGTGAGGCGGGCCAGACTAATGAAAAACTGTTTTTT	CAISEAGQTNEKLFF
NA	NA	TRBV20-1	TRBJ1-6	TGCAGTGCTAGAAAGTCTCAGGGAGGCCTATATTCACCCCTCCACTTT	CSARKSQGGLYSPLHF
NA	TRBD1	TRBV7-2	TRBJ1-1	TGTGCCAGCAGCTTAGCGTGGACAGGGGGCTTCGGAGCTTTCTTT	CASSLAWTGGFGAFF
NA	NA	TRBV7-3	TRBJ2-3	TGTGCCAGCAGTCAAAGCTCGGCAGATACGCAGTATTTT	CASSQSSADTQYF
NA	TRBD2	TRBV25-1	TRBJ2-1	TGTGCCAGCAGTTCGGGGGGGCTCAATGAGCAGTTCTTC	CASSSGGLNEQFF
NA	TRBD1	TRBV7-3	TRBJ2-7	TGTGCCAGCAGGGGGACAGGGTCGTACGAGCAGTACTTT	CASRGTGSYEQYF
few	NA	TRBV9	TRBJ1-2	TGTGCCAGCAGCGCGGGGAACTATGGCTACACCTTC	CASSAGNYGYTF
NA	TRBD1	TRBV12-3/TRBV12-4	TRBJ1-2	TGTGCCAGCAGTTTTGCCCGGACAGGGGGCTCATATGGCTACACCTTC	CASSFARTGGSYGYTF
NA	TRBD1	TRBV27	TRBJ2-7	TGTGCCAGCAGTTTATGGCCGGGACAGGGGGTTCACGAGCAGTACTTC	CASSLWPGQGVHEQYF
medium-sized	NA	TRBV7-6	TRBJ2-7	TGTGCCAGCAGTCTTAACGGAGGGGCGCCTACCGAGCAGTACTTC	CASSLNGGAPTEQYF
NA	TRBD1	TRBV7-2	TRBJ2-7	TGTGCCAGCAGCTTAGATGTAGGACAGGGATACTTC	CASSLDVGQGYF
many	NA	TRBV4-1	TRBJ1-6	TGCGCCAGCAGCCAAGATGGTCAGGGAGGGAATTCACCCCTCCACTTT	CASSQDGQGGNSPLHF
many	NA	TRBV7-9	TRBJ2-5	TGTGCCAGCACCTTAAGCGGCTTGGAGACCCAGTACTTC	CASTLSGLETQYF
NA	NA	TRBV20-1	TRBJ2-7	TGCAGTGCTAGACGCGTGGGGGCTGTCAACGAGCAGTACTTC	CSARRVGAVNEQYF
NA	NA	TRBV7-9	TRBJ1-2	TGTGCCAGCAGCTTACTATCGGGGTATGGCTACACCTTC	CASSLLSGYGYTF
NA	NA	TRBV24-1	TRBJ2-5	TGTGCCACCAGTGGTAGAGATCCTAAAGAGACCCAGTACTTC	CATSGRDPKETQYF
NA	NA	TRBV24-1	TRBJ1-2	TGTGCCACCAGTGATCCAGGCGGGACCGACTATGGCTACACCTTC	CATSDPGGTDYGYTF
NA	NA	TRBV12-3/TRBV12-4	TRBJ2-7	TGTGCCAGCAGTTTAGGGCTCAGGCGCGACGAGCAGTACTTC	CASSLGLRRDEQYF
NA	NA	TRBV20-1	TRBJ2-7	TGCAGTGCTAGAGATTTTAGAACGGATTCCTACGAGCAGTACTTC	CSARDFRTDSYEQYF
NA	TRBD1	TRBV5-1	TRBJ2-7	TGCGCCAGCAGCGATGGACAGGAAGCCTACGAGCAGTACTTC	CASSDGQEAYEQYF
NA	NA	TRBV12-3/TRBV12-4	TRBJ1-4	TGTGCCAGCAGTTTGTGGGGCGGGGAAAAACTGTTTTTT	CASSLWGGEKLFF
NA	NA	TRBV25-1	TRBJ2-3	TGTGCCAGCACCTCACCTTGGGGACGCACAGATACGCAGTATTTT	CASTSPWGRTDTQYF
NA	TRBD1	TRBV25-1	TRBJ1-4	TGTGCCAGCAGTGTATCCGGGACAGGGTCGGAAAAACTGTTTTTT	CASSVSGTGSEKLFF
NA	NA	TRBV10-2	TRBJ1-6	TGCGCCAGCAGTGGGCAGGCTAATTCACCCCTCCACTTT	CASSGQANSPLHF
NA	NA	TRBV7-8	TRBJ1-3	TGTGCCAGCAGCTTAGGGCAGACTGGAAACACCATATATTTT	CASSLGQTGNTIYF
few	NA	TRBV15	TRBJ2-7	TGTGCCACCAGCAGGGACATGGGAGGCTACGAGCAGTACTTC	CATSRDMGGYEQYF
NA	TRBD1	TRBV25-1	TRBJ2-7	TGTGCCAGCAGTCGACCGGGACAGGGGGCCGTCGGACAGTACTTC	CASSRPGQGAVGQYF
NA	NA	TRBV3-1	TRBJ1-2	TGTGCCAGCAGCTTTCAGAAAAACTATGGCTACACCTTC	CASSFQKNYGYTF
NA	NA	TRBV20-1	TRBJ1-2	TGCAGTGCCACCCCTCAGGCAGGAGGCTACACCTTC	CSATPQAGGYTF
NA	NA	TRBV14	TRBJ1-6	TGTGCCAGCAGCCAAGATCCCAGGCCTACAGGGAATTCACCCCTCCACTTT	CASSQDPRPTGNSPLHF
NA	TRBD1	TRBV19	TRBJ2-1	TGTGCCAGTAGTTTAGGGCAGGGGGCCGGTGAGCAGTTCTTC	CASSLGQGAGEQFF
once	TRBD2	TRBV15	TRBJ2-1	TGTGCCACCAGCAGAGATGGGAGCGGGGTGTCTTTTGAGCAGTTCTTC	CATSRDGSGVSFEQFF
few	NA	TRBV9	TRBJ2-3	TGTGCCAGCAGCTTACTCACAGATACGCAGTATTTT	CASSLLTDTQYF
once	NA	TRBV19	TRBJ1-2	TGTGCCAGTAGCCGGCAGAACTATGGCTACACCTTC	CASSRQNYGYTF
few	NA	TRBV6-1	TRBJ1-6	TGTGCCAGCAGTGAAGCGACGGAGATTCAACCCCTCCACTTT	CASSEATEIQPLHF
many	NA	TRBV15	TRBJ2-7	TGTGCCACCAGCAGAGATCCCGGGACAAGCTACGAGCAGTACTTC	CATSRDPGTSYEQYF
once	NA	TRBV20-1	TRBJ1-1	TGCAGTGCTAGAGAAGGGGCCGTACCTCAGGCTTTCTTT	CSAREGAVPQAFF
NA	NA	TRBV10-3	TRBJ1-3	TGTGCCATCGGAGGGGGAAACACCATATATTTT	CAIGGGNTIYF
NA	NA	TRBV20-1	TRBJ2-7	TGCAGTGCTAGAGAGGGACACGGCTACGAGCAGTACTTC	CSAREGHGYEQYF
NA	NA	TRBV2	TRBJ2-7	TGTGCCAGCAGACCCGGGAGGGGGCTATCCTACGAGCAGTACTTC	CASRPGRGLSYEQYF
once	NA	TRBV29-1	TRBJ2-7	TGCAGCGTTGAGGGCCTTGGGGAGCAGTACTTC	CSVEGLGEQYF
medium-sized	TRBD2	TRBV10-3	TRBJ2-7	TGTGCCATAACGACTAGCGGGGGACAAACCTACGAGCAGTACTTC	CAITTSGGQTYEQYF
NA	NA	TRBV15	TRBJ1-4	TGTGCCACCAGCAGAGGCAGGGATTGGGAAAAACTGTTTTTT	CATSRGRDWEKLFF
NA	TRBD1	TRBV6-4	TRBJ1-2	TGTGCCAGCGCACGGGACAGGGGCTATGGCTACACCTTC	CASARDRGYGYTF
NA	NA	TRBV10-3	TRBJ1-5	TGTGCCATCAGTGGGACGGCAGATAGCAATCAGCCCCAGCATTTT	CAISGTADSNQPQHF
NA	NA	TRBV10-2	TRBJ1-5	TGCGCCAGCAAGGGAGACGGTCAGCCCCAGCATTTT	CASKGDGQPQHF
NA	NA	TRBV29-1	TRBJ1-1	TGCAGCGGGGAATCTGGGGACGGTGAAGCTTTCTTT	CSGESGDGEAFF
NA	NA	TRBV2	TRBJ1-1	TGTGCCAGCAGGCACAGGGAGGGAGCTTTCTTT	CASRHREGAFF
few	NA	TRBV24-1	TRBJ2-5	TGTGCCACCAGGGCGGGACCGTCGGCGACCCAGTACTTC	CATRAGPSATQYF
NA	NA	TRBV19	TRBJ1-5	TGTGCCAGTAGTCCCGCGTATAGCAATCAGCCCCAGCATTTT	CASSPAYSNQPQHF
NA	TRBD2	TRBV25-1	TRBJ2-3	TGTGCCAGCAGCACTAGCGGGGGGACCTTCACAGATACGCAGTATTTT	CASSTSGGTFTDTQYF